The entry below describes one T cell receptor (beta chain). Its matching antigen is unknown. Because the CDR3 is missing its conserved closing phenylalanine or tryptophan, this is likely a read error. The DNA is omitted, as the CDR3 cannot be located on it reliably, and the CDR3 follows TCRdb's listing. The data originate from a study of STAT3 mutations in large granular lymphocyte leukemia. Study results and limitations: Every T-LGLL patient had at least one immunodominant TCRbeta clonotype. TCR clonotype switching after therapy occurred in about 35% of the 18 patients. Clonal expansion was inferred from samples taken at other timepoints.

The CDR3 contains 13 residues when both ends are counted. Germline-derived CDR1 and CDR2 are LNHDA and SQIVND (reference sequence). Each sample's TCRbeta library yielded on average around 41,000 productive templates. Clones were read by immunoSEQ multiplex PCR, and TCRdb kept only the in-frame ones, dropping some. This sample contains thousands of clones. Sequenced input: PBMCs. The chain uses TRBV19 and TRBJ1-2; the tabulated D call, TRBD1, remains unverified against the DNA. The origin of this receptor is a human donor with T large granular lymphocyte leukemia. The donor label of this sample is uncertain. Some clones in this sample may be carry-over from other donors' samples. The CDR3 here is CASSMPRTGRSGG.